The sequence of this T cell receptor (beta chain) was determined in a study of shared clonotypes between healthy human individuals. All donors were Caucasian adults living in Nashville, Tennessee. Sequencing was performed with immunoSEQ multiplex PCR; in TCRdb, only in-frame clones are kept and a portion is missing. The data show around 2.5 million clones, with 80% to 95% seen just once and roughly 0.39% held by the top ten. Worth noting for this clone: Its target is not known.

Notes on the study in general: Depth of sequencing was expected to influence donor clonotype sharing. Naive subsets usually exceeded memory subsets in estimated richness.

Sequenced input: naive CD4+ T cells from PBMCs. Specified subset: CD45RA+ positively selected. This receptor was taken from a man aged 18-30 years in good health. Some clones in this sample may be carry-over from other donors' samples.

The CDR3 DNA sequence: TGTGCCAGCAGTTTATATAGGTTGGTTACGCAGTATTTT. This translates into CASSLYRLVTQYF. The chain combines TRBV28 with TRBJ2-3, with no clear D. The CDR3 extends over 13 amino acids. CDR1 MDHEN and CDR2 SYDVKM come from the germline V gene. With 1 base removed from V and 8 bases from J, the gap between germline ends came to 10 bases.